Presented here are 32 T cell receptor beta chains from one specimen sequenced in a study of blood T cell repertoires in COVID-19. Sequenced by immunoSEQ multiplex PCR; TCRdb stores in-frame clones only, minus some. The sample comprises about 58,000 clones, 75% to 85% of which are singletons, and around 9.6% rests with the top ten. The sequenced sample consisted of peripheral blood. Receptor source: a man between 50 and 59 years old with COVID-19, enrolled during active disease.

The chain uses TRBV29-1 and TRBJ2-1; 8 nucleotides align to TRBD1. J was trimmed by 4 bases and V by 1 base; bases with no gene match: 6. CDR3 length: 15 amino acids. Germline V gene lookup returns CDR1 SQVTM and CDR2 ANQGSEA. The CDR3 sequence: CSVEGGTGTYNEQFF. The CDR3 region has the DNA TGCAGCGTTGAAGGAGGGACAGGAACATACAATGAGCAGTTCTTC.

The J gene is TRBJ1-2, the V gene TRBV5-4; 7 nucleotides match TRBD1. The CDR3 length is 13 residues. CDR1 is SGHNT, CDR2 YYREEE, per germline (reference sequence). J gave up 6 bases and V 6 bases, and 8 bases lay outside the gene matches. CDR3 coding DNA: TGTGCCAGCAACCTAGACAGGGCCCATGGCTACACCTTC. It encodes CASNLDRAHGYTF.

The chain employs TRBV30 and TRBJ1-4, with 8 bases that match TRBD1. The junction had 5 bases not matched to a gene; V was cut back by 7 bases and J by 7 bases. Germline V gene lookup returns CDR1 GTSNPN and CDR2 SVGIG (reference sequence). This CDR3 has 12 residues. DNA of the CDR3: TGTGCCTTTGGACAGGGAGCTGAAAAACTGTTTTTT. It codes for CAFGQGAEKLFF.

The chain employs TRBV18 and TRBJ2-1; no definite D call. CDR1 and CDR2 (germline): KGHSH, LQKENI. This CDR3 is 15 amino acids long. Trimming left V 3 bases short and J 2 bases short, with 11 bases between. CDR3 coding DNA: TGTGCCAGCTCACCGATTAAATTAGCCTACAATGAGCAGTTCTTC. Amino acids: CASSPIKLAYNEQFF.

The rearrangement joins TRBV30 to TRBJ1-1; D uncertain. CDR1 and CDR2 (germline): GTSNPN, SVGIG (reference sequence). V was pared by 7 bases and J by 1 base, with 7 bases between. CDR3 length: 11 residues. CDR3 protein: CAFGRNTEAFF. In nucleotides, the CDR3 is TGTGCCTTTGGGAGGAACACTGAAGCTTTCTTT.

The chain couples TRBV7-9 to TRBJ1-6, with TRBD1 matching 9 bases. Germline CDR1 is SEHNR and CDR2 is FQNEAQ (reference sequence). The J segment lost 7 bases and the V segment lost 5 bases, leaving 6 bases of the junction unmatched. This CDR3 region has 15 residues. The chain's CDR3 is CASSRGTGQNSPLHF. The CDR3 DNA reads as TGTGCCAGCAGCAGAGGGACAGGGCAAAATTCACCCCTCCACTTT.

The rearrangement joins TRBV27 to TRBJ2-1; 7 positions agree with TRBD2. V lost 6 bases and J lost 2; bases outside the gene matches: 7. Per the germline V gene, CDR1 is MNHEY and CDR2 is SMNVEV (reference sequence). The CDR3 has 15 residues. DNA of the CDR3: TGTGCCAGCAGCGAGACGGGAGGCACCTACAATGAGCAGTTCTTC. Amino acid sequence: CASSETGGTYNEQFF.

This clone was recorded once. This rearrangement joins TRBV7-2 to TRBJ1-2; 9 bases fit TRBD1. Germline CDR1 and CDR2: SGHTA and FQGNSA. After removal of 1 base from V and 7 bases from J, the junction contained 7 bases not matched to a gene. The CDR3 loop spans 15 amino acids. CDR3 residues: CASSLGPGQGPGYTF. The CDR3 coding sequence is TGTGCCAGCAGCTTAGGACCTGGACAGGGGCCTGGCTACACCTTC.

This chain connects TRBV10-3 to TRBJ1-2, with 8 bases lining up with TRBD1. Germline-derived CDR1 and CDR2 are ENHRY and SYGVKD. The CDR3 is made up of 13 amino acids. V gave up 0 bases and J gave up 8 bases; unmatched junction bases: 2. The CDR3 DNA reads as TGTGCCATCAGTGAGTCGACAGGGGAGGGCTACACCTTC. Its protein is CAISESTGEGYTF.

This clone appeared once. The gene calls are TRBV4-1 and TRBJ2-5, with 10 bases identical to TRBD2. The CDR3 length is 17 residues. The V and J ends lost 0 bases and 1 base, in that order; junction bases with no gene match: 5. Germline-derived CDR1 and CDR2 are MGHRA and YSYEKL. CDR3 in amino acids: CASSQDRASGSQETQYF. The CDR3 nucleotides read TGCGCCAGCAGCCAAGATCGGGCTAGCGGGAGCCAAGAGACCCAGTACTTC.

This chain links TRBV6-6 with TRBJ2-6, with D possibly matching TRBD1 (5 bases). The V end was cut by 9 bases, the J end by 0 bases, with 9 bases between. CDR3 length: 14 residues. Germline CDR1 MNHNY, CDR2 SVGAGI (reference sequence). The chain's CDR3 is CASSRGSGANVLTF. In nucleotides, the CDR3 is TGTGCCAGTAGTAGGGGCTCTGGGGCCAACGTCCTGACTTTC.

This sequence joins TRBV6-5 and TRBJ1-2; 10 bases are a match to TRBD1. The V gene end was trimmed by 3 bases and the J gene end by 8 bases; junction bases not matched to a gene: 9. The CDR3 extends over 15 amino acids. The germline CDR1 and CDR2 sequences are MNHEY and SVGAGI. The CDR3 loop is CASSYAGTGVRGYTF. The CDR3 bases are TGTGCCAGCAGTTATGCCGGGACAGGGGTAAGGGGCTACACCTTC.

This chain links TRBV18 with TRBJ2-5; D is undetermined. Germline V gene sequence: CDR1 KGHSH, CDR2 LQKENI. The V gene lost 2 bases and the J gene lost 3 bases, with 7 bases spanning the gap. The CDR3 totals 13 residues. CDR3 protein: CASSPRTEETQYF. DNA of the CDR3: TGTGCCAGCTCACCAAGAACAGAAGAGACCCAGTACTTC.

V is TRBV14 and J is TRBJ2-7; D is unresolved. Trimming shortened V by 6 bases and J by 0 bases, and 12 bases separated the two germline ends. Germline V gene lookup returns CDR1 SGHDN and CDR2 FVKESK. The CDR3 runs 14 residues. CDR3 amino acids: CASSHSLSSYEQYF. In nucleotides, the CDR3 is TGTGCCAGCAGTCACTCGTTGAGCTCCTACGAGCAGTACTTC.

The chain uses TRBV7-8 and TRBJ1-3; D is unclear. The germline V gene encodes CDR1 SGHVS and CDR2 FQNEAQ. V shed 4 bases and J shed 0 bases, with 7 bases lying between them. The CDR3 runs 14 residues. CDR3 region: CASSYGVSGNTIYF. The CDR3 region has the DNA TGTGCCAGCAGCTATGGAGTCTCTGGAAACACCATATATTTT.

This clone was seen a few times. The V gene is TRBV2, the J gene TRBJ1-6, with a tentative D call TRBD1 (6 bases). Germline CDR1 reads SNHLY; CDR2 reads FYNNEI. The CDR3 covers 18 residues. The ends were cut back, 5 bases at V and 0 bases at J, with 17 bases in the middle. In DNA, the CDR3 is TGTGCCAGCAGTCCCCGCTTACTACAGGGCTCCTATAATTCACCCCTCCACTTT. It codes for CASSPRLLQGSYNSPLHF.

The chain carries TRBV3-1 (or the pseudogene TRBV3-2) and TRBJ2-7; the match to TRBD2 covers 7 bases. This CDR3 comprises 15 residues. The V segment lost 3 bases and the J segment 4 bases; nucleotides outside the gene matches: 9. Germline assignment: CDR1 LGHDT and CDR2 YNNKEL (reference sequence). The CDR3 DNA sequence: TGTGCCAGCAGCCAGAGGTCGGGACTACATTACGAGCAGTACTTC. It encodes CASSQRSGLHYEQYF.

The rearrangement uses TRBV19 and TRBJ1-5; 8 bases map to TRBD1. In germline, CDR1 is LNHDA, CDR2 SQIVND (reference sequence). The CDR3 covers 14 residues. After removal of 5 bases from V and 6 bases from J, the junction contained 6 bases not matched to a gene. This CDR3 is CASSPGQDFQPQHF. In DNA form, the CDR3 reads TGTGCCAGTAGTCCGGGACAGGACTTTCAGCCCCAGCATTTT.

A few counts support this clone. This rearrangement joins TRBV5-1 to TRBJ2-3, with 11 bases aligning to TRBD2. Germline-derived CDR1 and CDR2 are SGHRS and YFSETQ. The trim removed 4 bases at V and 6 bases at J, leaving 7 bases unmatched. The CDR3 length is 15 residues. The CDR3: CASSPLSGRGDTQYF. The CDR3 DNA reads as TGCGCCAGCAGCCCTCTTAGCGGGAGGGGGGATACGCAGTATTTT.

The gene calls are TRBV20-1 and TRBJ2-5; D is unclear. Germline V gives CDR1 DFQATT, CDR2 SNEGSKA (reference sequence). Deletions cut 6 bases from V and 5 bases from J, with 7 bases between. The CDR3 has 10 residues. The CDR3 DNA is TGCAGTGCCTCCTACGAGACCCAGTACTTC. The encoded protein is CSASYETQYF.

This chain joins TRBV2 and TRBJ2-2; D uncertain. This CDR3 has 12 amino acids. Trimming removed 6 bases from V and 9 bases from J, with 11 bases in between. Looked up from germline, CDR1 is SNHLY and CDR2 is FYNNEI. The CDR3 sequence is CASSHNQRELFF. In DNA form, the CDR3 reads TGTGCCAGCAGCCATAACCAGAGGGAGCTGTTTTTT.

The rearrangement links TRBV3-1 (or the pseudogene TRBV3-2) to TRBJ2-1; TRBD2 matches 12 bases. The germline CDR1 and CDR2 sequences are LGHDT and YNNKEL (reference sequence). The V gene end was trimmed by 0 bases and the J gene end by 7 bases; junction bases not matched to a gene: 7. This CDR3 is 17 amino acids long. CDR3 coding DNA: TGTGCCAGCAGCCAAGAGGTAGGGACTAGCGGGCCAAATGAGCAGTTCTTC. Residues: CASSQEVGTSGPNEQFF.

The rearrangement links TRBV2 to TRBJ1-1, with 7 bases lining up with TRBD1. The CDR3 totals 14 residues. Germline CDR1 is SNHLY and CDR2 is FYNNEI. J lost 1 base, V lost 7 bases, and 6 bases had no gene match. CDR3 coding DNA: TGTGCCAGCACACCCGACAGGGCGAACACTGAAGCTTTCTTT. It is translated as CASTPDRANTEAFF.

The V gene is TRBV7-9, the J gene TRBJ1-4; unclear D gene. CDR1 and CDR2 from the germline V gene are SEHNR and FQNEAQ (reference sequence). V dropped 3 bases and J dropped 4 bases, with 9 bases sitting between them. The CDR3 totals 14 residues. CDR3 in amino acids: CASSFGGNNEKLFF. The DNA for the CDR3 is TGTGCCAGCAGCTTTGGAGGGAATAATGAAAAACTGTTTTTT.

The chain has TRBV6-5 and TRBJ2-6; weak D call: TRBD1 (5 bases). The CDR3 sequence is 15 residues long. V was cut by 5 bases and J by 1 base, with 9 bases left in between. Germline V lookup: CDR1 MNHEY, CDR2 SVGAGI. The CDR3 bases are TGTGCCAGCAGTCTACGACAGTCTGGGGCCAACGTCCTGACTTTC. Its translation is CASSLRQSGANVLTF.

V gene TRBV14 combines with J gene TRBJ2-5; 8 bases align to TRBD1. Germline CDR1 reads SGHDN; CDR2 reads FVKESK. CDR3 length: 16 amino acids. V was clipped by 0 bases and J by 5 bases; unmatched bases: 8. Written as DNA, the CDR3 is TGTGCCAGCAGCCAAGATGTCAGGGGGCTTTCGGAGACCCAGTACTTC. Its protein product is CASSQDVRGLSETQYF.

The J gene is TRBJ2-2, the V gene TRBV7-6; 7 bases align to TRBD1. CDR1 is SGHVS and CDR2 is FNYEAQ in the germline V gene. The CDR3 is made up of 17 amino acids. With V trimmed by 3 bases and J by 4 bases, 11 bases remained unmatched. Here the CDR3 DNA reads TGTGCCAGCAGCTTGGGGACAGCTCTCGCGGGCACCGGGGAGCTGTTTTTT. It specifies CASSLGTALAGTGELFF.

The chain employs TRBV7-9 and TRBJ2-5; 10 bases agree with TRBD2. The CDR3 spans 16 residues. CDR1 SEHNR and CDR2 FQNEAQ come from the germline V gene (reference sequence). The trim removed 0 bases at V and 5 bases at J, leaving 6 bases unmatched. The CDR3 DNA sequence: TGTGCCAGCAGCTTAGCGCTAGCGGGAGTTGGGGAGACCCAGTACTTC. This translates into CASSLALAGVGETQYF.

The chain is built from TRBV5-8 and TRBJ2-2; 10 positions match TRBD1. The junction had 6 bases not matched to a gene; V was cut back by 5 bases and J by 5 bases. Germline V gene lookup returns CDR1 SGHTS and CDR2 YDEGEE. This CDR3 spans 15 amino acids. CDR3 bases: TGTGCCAGCAGGAGACAGGGGGCGCGAACCGGGGAGCTGTTTTTT. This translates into CASRRQGARTGELFF.

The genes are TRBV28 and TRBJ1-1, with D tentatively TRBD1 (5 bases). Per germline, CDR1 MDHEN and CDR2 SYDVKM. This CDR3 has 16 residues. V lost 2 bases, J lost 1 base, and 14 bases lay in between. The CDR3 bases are TGTGCCAGCAGTTTAGCGGGGCCCGGGCCGAACACTGAAGCTTTCTTT. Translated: CASSLAGPGPNTEAFF.

The CDR3: CASSVLGGDGYTF. In nucleotides, the CDR3 is TGTGCCAGCAGCGTCCTTGGAGGGGATGGCTACACCTTC. The V and J genes are TRBV9 and TRBJ1-2; D perhaps matches TRBD1 (5 bases). Germline V CDR1 and CDR2: SGDLS, YYNGEE. This CDR3 is 13 amino acids long. V gave up 2 bases and J gave up 6 bases, with 11 bases separating them. The whole variable domain, filled in from reference TRBV9 and TRBJ1-2, reads DSGVTQTPKHLITATGQRVTLRCSPRSGDLSVYWYQQSLDQGLQFLIQYYNGEERAKGNILERFSAQQFPDLHSELNLSSLELGDSALYFCASSVLGGDGYTFGSGTRLTVV.

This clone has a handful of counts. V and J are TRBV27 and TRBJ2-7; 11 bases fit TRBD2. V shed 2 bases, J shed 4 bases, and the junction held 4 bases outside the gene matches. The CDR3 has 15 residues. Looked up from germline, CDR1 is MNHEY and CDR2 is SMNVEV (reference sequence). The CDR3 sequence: CASSLGLAGGYEQYF. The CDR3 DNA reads TGTGCCAGCAGTTTAGGGCTAGCGGGAGGTTACGAGCAGTACTTC.